Each of the 16 T cell receptor beta chains below was sequenced from the same sample in a study of blood T cell repertoires in COVID-19. The method was immunoSEQ multiplex PCR; TCRdb's version includes in-frame clones alone and lacks a portion of them. The sample yields 650,000 to 800,000 clones, 85% to 90% seen once. The sample was peripheral blood. These receptors came from a woman between 18 and 29 years old with acute or convalescent COVID-19.

This clone has a single count. J is TRBJ1-5 and V is TRBV19; 7 bases line up with TRBD1. The V segment lost 3 bases and the J segment 5 bases; nucleotides outside the gene matches: 19. Germline V lookup: CDR1 LNHDA, CDR2 SQIVND (reference sequence). CDR3 length: 19 amino acids. CDR3 nucleotides: TGTGCCAGTAGTATCTTGGGGCCCGTAGGGATACAGGGGTATCAGCCCCAGCATTTT. Protein sequence: CASSILGPVGIQGYQPQHF. The whole variable domain, remainder taken from reference TRBV19 and TRBJ1-5, is DGGITQSPKYLFRKEGQNVTLSCEQNLNHDAMYWYRQDPGQGLRLIYYSQIVNDFQKGDIAEGYSVSREKKESFPLTVTSAQKNPTAFYLCASSILGPVGIQGYQPQHFGDGTRLSIL.

This chain uses TRBV28 with TRBJ2-7, with a weak D call TRBD2 (5 bases). The CDR3 is made up of 12 amino acids. Trimming took 6 bases from V and 5 from J, leaving 11 bases between them. Germline V lookup: CDR1 MDHEN, CDR2 SYDVKM. The CDR3 DNA sequence: TGTGCCAGCAGGACCTCCGGGAACGAGCAGTACTTC. This sequence encodes CASRTSGNEQYF.

The chain joins TRBV13 to TRBJ2-2; 7 bases are shared with TRBD2. The junction had 5 bases not matched to a gene; V was cut back by 3 bases and J by 7 bases. This CDR3 is built from 14 residues. CDR1 is PRHDT and CDR2 is FYEKMQ in the germline V gene (reference sequence). As DNA, the CDR3 is TGTGCCAGCAGCTTCGGGGAGGGGTTCGGGGAGCTGTTTTTT. Protein: CASSFGEGFGELFF.

The V and J genes are TRBV7-2 and TRBJ1-2; 7 bases are a match to TRBD1. Losses at the gene ends were 4 bases for V and 4 bases for J; bases not matched to a gene: 6. The germline CDR1 and CDR2 sequences are SGHTA and FQGNSA. The CDR3 sequence is 14 residues long. The CDR3 region has the DNA TGTGCCAGCAGCTCAGGGGGGTCGACCTATGGCTACACCTTC. Amino acids: CASSSGGSTYGYTF.

CDR3 sequence reads: CASSLFTGYNEQFF. The CDR3 DNA follows: TGTGCCAGCAGCTTGTTTACAGGGTACAATGAGCAGTTCTTC. The chain employs TRBV5-8 and TRBJ2-1; D is perhaps TRBD1 (6 bases). The germline V gene has CDR1 SGHTS and CDR2 YDEGEE. Trimming pared 1 base from V and 4 bases from J, leaving 9 bases between. CDR3 size: 14 residues.

This clone was counted once. The chain is built from TRBV4-1 and TRBJ2-7; D gene ambiguous. V gave up 1 base and J gave up 3 bases, with 7 bases separating them. The CDR3 loop spans 13 amino acids. Germline V gene data show CDR1 as MGHRA and CDR2 as YSYEKL. This CDR3 reads CASSQGLNYEQYF. In DNA form, the CDR3 reads TGCGCCAGCAGCCAAGGACTCAACTACGAGCAGTACTTC.

This clone was observed a few times. The chain links TRBV9 to TRBJ1-6; TRBD1 aligns across 10 bases. V lost 4 bases, J lost 10 bases, and 5 bases stayed unmatched. The length of the CDR3 is 14 residues. CDR1 is SGDLS, CDR2 YYNGEE, per germline. This chain's CDR3 is CASSPGQGESPLHF. The CDR3 nucleotides are TGTGCCAGCAGCCCCGGACAGGGGGAATCACCCCTCCACTTT. Full variable domain (remainder filled in from reference TRBV9 and TRBJ1-6): DSGVTQTPKHLITATGQRVTLRCSPRSGDLSVYWYQQSLDQGLQFLIQYYNGEERAKGNILERFSAQQFPDLHSELNLSSLELGDSALYFCASSPGQGESPLHFGNGTRLTVT.

The chain recombines TRBV5-4 with TRBJ1-2, with D tentatively TRBD1 (5 bases). The CDR3 is 13 residues long. V was pared by 1 base and J by 4 bases, with 8 bases between. Looked up from germline, CDR1 is SGHNT and CDR2 is YYREEE (reference sequence). CDR3 in DNA: TGTGCCAGCAGCTTGCCTACAGGCTATGGCTACACCTTC. As protein: CASSLPTGYGYTF. Full variable domain (missing parts from reference TRBV5-4 and TRBJ1-2): ETGVTQSPTHLIKTRGQQVTLRCSSQSGHNTVSWYQQALGQGPQFIFQYYREEENGRGNFPPRFSGLQFPNYSSELNVNALELDDSALYLCASSLPTGYGYTFGSGTRLTVV.

The V and J genes are TRBV27 and TRBJ2-7, with TRBD1 as a possible D gene (5 bases). Germline-derived CDR1 and CDR2 are MNHEY and SMNVEV (reference sequence). The V and J ends lost 3 bases and 2 bases respectively, with 17 bases between them. CDR3 length: 16 amino acids. In DNA, the CDR3 is TGTGCCAGCAGTTTCGGGTGGCAGAAGGGGACCTACGAGCAGTACTTC. Its translation: CASSFGWQKGTYEQYF.

This chain joins TRBV18 and TRBJ1-6; 7 bases align to TRBD1. The CDR3 covers 15 residues. The V and J ends lost 2 bases and 3 bases, in that order; junction bases with no gene match: 1. CDR1 is KGHSH, CDR2 LQKENI, per germline. In DNA, the CDR3 is TGTGCCAGCTCACCAAGGGACAGCTATAATTCACCCCTCCACTTT. It codes for CASSPRDSYNSPLHF.

This chain links TRBV2 with TRBJ2-3; D perhaps matches TRBD2 (5 bases). The CDR3 sequence is 13 residues long. The germline gives CDR1 SNHLY, CDR2 FYNNEI. V lost 6 bases and J lost 2, with 9 bases in between. CDR3 DNA: TGTGCCAGCAGGGGAGAGAACACAGATACGCAGTATTTT. It is translated as CASRGENTDTQYF. The full variable domain, rest sourced from reference TRBV2 and TRBJ2-3, is EPEVTQTPSHQVTQMGQEVILRCVPISNHLYFYWYRQILGQKVEFLVSFYNNEISEKSEIFDDQFSVERPDGSNFTLKIRSTKLEDSAMYFCASRGENTDTQYFGPGTRLTVL.

The rearrangement joins TRBV9 to TRBJ2-2, with TRBD2 matching 9 bases. CDR1 SGDLS and CDR2 YYNGEE come from the germline V gene. J gave up 0 bases and V 0 bases, and 9 bases lay outside the gene matches. The length of the CDR3 is 19 residues. The CDR3 loop is CASSVGGGGAAPNTGELFF. The CDR3 nucleotides are TGTGCCAGCAGCGTAGGGGGCGGGGGGGCAGCCCCGAACACCGGGGAGCTGTTTTTT. Complete variable domain (other parts from reference TRBV9 and TRBJ2-2): DSGVTQTPKHLITATGQRVTLRCSPRSGDLSVYWYQQSLDQGLQFLIQYYNGEERAKGNILERFSAQQFPDLHSELNLSSLELGDSALYFCASSVGGGGAAPNTGELFFGEGSRLTVL.

The chain couples TRBV19 to TRBJ1-1; D unresolved. Germline V gene data show CDR1 as LNHDA and CDR2 as SQIVND (reference sequence). Trimming stripped 3 bases from V and 1 base from J, with 9 bases between. The CDR3 covers 14 residues. CDR3 in DNA: TGTGCCAGTAGTATTCAAGAGTGGAACACTGAAGCTTTCTTT. Protein: CASSIQEWNTEAFF.

The count of this clone is one. Other nucleotide sequences from this sample produce the same CDR3. The rearrangement links TRBV20-1 to TRBJ2-2; 9 bases align to TRBD2. The germline V gene encodes CDR1 DFQATT and CDR2 SNEGSKA (reference sequence). The junction had 1 base not matched to a gene; V was cut back by 3 bases and J by 2 bases. The CDR3 has 14 amino acids. The CDR3 DNA reads as TGCAGTGCTAGTAGCGGGGGAAACACCGGGGAGCTGTTTTTT. Its translation: CSASSGGNTGELFF.

The chain employs TRBV6-6 and TRBJ1-2, with 9 bases lining up with TRBD1. The CDR3 is made up of 12 amino acids. Trimming at V came to 7 bases and at J to 12 bases, leaving 9 bases not matched to a gene. From germline, CDR1 is MNHNY and CDR2 SVGAGI (reference sequence). The CDR3 DNA reads as TGTGCCAGCATTGGGACAGGGTATGTCCACACCTTC. This encodes CASIGTGYVHTF.

The chain carries TRBV7-2 and TRBJ2-1; 8 bases align to TRBD2. The germline CDR1 and CDR2 sequences are SGHTA and FQGNSA. The CDR3 length is 14 residues. V gave up 3 bases and J gave up 4 bases; unmatched junction bases: 2. In nucleotides, the CDR3 is TGTGCCAGCAGCTTCAGCGGGGGTTACAATGAGCAGTTCTTC. Protein: CASSFSGGYNEQFF.